This T cell receptor (beta chain) was obtained from a study of CD8+CD57+ T cells in acquired aplastic anemia. This clonotype was recorded a few times. CD8+CD57+ cell expansion had been shown by flow cytometry in patients chosen for sequencing. CDR3 length: 14 amino acids. Germline loops: CDR1 SGDLS, CDR2 YYNGEE. V was pared by 3 bases and J by 7 bases, with 4 bases of the junction left unmatched. Genomic DNA templated the TCR beta VDJ and CDR3 profiling. TCRdb analysed the reads with MiXCR anew, one entry per CDR3 protein. The sample lists over 150,000 distinct CDR3 sequences, about 60% occurring once.

The sample comprised sorted CD4+, CD8+, or CD8+CD57+ T cells (not recorded which) from PBMCs. The sequence was collected from a human donor with aplastic anemia. The rearrangement joins TRBV9 to TRBJ1-6, with 7 bases fitting TRBD1. The CDR3 nucleotides read TGTGCCAGCAGCGCCATGACAGGGAATTCACCCCTCCACTTT. Translated, it gives CASSAMTGNSPLHF.